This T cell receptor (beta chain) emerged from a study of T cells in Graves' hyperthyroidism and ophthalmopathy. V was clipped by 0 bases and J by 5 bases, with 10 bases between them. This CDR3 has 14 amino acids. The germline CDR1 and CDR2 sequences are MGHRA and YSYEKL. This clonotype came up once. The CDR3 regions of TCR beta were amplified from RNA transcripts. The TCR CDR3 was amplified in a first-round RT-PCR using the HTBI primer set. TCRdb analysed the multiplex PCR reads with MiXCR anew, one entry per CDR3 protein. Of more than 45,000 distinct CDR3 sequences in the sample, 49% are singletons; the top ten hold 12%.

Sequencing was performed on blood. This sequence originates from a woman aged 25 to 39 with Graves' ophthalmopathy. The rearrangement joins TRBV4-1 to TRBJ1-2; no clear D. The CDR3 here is CASSQDRVWYGYTF. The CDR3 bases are TGCGCCAGCAGCCAAGATCGAGTGTGGTATGGCTACACCTTC.